These 9 T cell receptor beta chains were sequenced from one sample in a study of T cell clonality in common variable immunodeficiency. Sequenced by immunoSEQ multiplex PCR; TCRdb stores in-frame clones only, minus some. The sample holds about 47,000 clones, and no clone turns up only once. The material sequenced was peripheral blood mononuclear cells. The origin of the receptors is a person aged 18 to 69 in good health.

This clone was seen more than once but under ten times. The read terminates 3 residues before the CDR3 end, so the remaining end is supplied by the germline J gene. The genes are TRBV5-1 and TRBJ1-2; the match to TRBD1 covers 8 bases. This CDR3 is 16 amino acids long. Germline lookup yields CDR1 SGHRS and CDR2 YFSETQ. J was trimmed by 5 bases and V by 4 bases; bases with no gene match: 13. The CDR3 sequence: CASSGDQGASVYGYTF. The CDR3 DNA, read in part, is TGCGCCAGCAGCGGGGATCAGGGGGCCTCTGTATATGGC.

In the case of this clone: Sequencing ends 3 residues short of the CDR3 end; the germline J gene provides the rest. The rearrangement uses TRBV7-9 and TRBJ2-5, with a weak D call TRBD2 (7 bases). CDR3 size: 15 residues. CDR1 SEHNR and CDR2 FQNEAQ come from the germline V gene (reference sequence). V lost 5 bases, J lost 1 base, and 14 bases lay in between. The CDR3 here is CASSVGRGGQETQYF. Partial CDR3 DNA: TGTGCCAGCAGCGTAGGAAGGGGGGGCCAAGAGACC.

This clone was seen repeatedly, ten times or more. The read ends 3 residues early relative to the CDR3; the germline J gene fills the gap. The V and J genes are TRBV7-3 and TRBJ1-1; possibly TRBD1 for D (6 bases). Trimming stripped 0 bases from V and 6 bases from J, with 14 bases between. The CDR3 loop spans 15 amino acids. Germline V lookup: CDR1 SGHTA, CDR2 FQGTGA. The covered CDR3 bases are TGTGCCAGCAGCTTAACACCAGGGGACCTGGCTGAA. Encoded protein: CASSLTPGDLAE. The full CDR3 reads CASSLTPGDLAEAFF.

This clone was recorded many times. The read comes to an end 3 residues before the CDR3 does, leaving the germline J gene to fill in the end. The V gene is TRBV5-1, the J gene TRBJ2-6; tentatively, D is TRBD1 (6 bases). Trimming left V 0 bases short and J 0 bases short, with 13 bases between. The CDR3 runs to 18 residues. Per germline, CDR1 SGHRS and CDR2 YFSETQ. CDR3 amino acids: CASSLEGTPSSGANVLTF. The part of the CDR3 DNA that was read is TGCGCCAGCAGCTTGGAAGGGACACCCAGCTCTGGGGCCAACGTC.

In this sample, this clone turned up many times. The missing CDR3 end, 3 residues past where the read stops, is filled in from the germline J gene. The chain is built from TRBV6-1 and TRBJ2-7; 8 positions match TRBD1. Trimming removed 2 bases from V and 5 bases from J; junction bases left unmatched: 14. The CDR3 runs to 17 residues. Germline assignment: CDR1 MNHNS and CDR2 SASEGT. The CDR3 DNA, read in part, is TGTGCCAGCAGTGAATTGGGGTCCTCTACAGGGGGTCACGAG. This translates into CASSELGSSTGGHE. The whole CDR3 sequence is CASSELGSSTGGHEQYF.

Concerning this clone: The read stops 3 residues short of the end of the CDR3; the missing end is completed from the germline J gene. The rearrangement links TRBV10-1 to TRBJ2-7; TRBD2 matches 7 bases. This CDR3 region has 14 residues. Per germline, CDR1 WNHNN and CDR2 SYGVQD (reference sequence). V dropped 4 bases and J dropped 5; count of bases not matched to a gene: 8. The sequenced CDR3 bases are TGCGCCAGCAGTGTAGGAGCGGGGAACAACGAG. It translates to CASSVGAGNNE. The CDR3 in its entirety is CASSVGAGNNEQYF.

This clone was found many times. The read ends 3 residues before the CDR3 terminus; that terminus is restored from the germline J gene. This sequence joins TRBV11-3 and TRBJ2-3; 13 nucleotides agree with TRBD2. V shed 4 bases and J 6 bases; nucleotides not matched to a gene: 4. This CDR3 contains 15 residues. Germline CDR1 SGHNT, CDR2 YENEEA. CDR3 region: CASSSTSGRGDTQYF. CDR3 DNA (partial): TGTGCCAGCAGCTCTACTAGCGGGAGGGGCGATACG.

This clone showed up many times. The sequence runs out 3 residues before the end of the CDR3; the remainder is reconstructed from the germline J gene. The chain links TRBV18 to TRBJ2-2; 7 nucleotides line up with TRBD1. This CDR3 spans 16 amino acids. Trimming at V came to 3 bases and at J to 3 bases, leaving 7 bases not matched to a gene. Per the germline V gene, CDR1 is KGHSH and CDR2 is LQKENI. Partial CDR3 DNA: TGTGCCAGCTCACCCAGACAGGGAAGCGACACCGGGGAG. It translates to CASSPRQGSDTGE. The whole CDR3 sequence reads CASSPRQGSDTGELFF.

About this clone itself: The sequenced fragment ends 3 residues before the CDR3 boundary, so the rest is inferred from the germline J gene. The V and J genes are TRBV20-1 and TRBJ2-7, with 8 bases lining up with TRBD1. Germline V gene lookup returns CDR1 DFQATT and CDR2 SNEGSKA (reference sequence). The CDR3 runs to 13 residues. The junction had 5 bases not matched to a gene; V was cut back by 4 bases and J by 3 bases. The chain's CDR3 is CSAIPDRGYEQYF. The sequenced part of the CDR3 DNA is TGCAGTGCTATACCAGACAGGGGCTACGAG.